A selection of T cell receptor beta chains follows, all from one sample in a study of control samples from healthy donors and cancer patients. Produced via immunoSEQ multiplex PCR; TCRdb's table is partial and in-frame only. The sample records roughly 170,000 clones, about 91% being singletons. The material sequenced was blood. The receptor set was obtained from a woman aged 40 to 55 in good health. CDR3s include the opening cysteine and the closing phenylalanine or tryptophan. A D gene is named only where the DNA matches it firmly. For some rows the clone size is stated as once, few or many, or as a class when expanded; others skip it.

clone_size j_call v_call d_call cdr3_aa cdr3_nt
NA TRBJ1-1 TRBV5-4 TRBD1 CASSLIPDRDGEAFF TGTGCCAGCAGCTTGATACCCGACAGGGACGGTGAAGCTTTCTTT
NA TRBJ2-1 TRBV29-1 NA CSVEGGTSSYNEQFF TGCAGCGTTGAGGGTGGGACTTCCTCCTACAATGAGCAGTTCTTC
NA TRBJ1-2 TRBV3-1/TRBV3-2 NA CASSQAPGADYGYTF TGTGCCAGCAGCCAAGCCCCAGGGGCTGACTATGGCTACACCTTC
NA TRBJ1-2 TRBV2 NA CASRTDGVGNGYTF TGTGCCAGCAGAACTGACGGTGTTGGTAATGGCTACACCTTC
NA TRBJ2-7 TRBV14 NA CASSQVGYEQYF TGTGCCAGCAGCCAAGTTGGGTACGAGCAGTACTTC
NA TRBJ2-1 TRBV29-1 TRBD1 CSVNRDRLLFF TGCAGCGTGAACCGGGACAGGCTTTTGTTCTTC
once TRBJ2-3 TRBV25-1 NA CASSDWGATDTQYF TGTGCCAGCAGTGATTGGGGGGCTACAGATACGCAGTATTTT
few TRBJ1-1 TRBV19 NA CASSISGVNTEAFF TGTGCCAGTAGTATCTCCGGGGTTAACACTGAAGCTTTCTTT
NA TRBJ2-1 TRBV10-3 NA CAISETGKNEQFF TGTGCCATCAGTGAGACAGGGAAAAATGAGCAGTTCTTC
NA TRBJ1-2 TRBV28 TRBD1 CASSSGQGPTTIF TGTGCCAGCAGTTCAGGACAGGGGCCTACTACCATTTTC
NA TRBJ1-1 TRBV4-1 TRBD1 CASSQVGRGGTEAFF TGCGCCAGCAGCCAAGTTGGCAGGGGGGGCACTGAAGCTTTCTTT
once TRBJ2-3 TRBV29-1 NA CSARLATTDTQYF TGCAGCGCCCGACTGGCAACCACAGATACGCAGTATTTT
NA TRBJ1-2 TRBV6-5 NA CASSYGGTQGMNGYTF TGTGCCAGCAGTTATGGGGGGACCCAGGGAATGAATGGCTACACCTTC
NA TRBJ1-5 TRBV25-1 NA CASSRGGWGLDQPQHF TGTGCCAGCAGTCGGGGAGGGTGGGGACTGGATCAGCCCCAGCATTTT
NA TRBJ1-1 TRBV11-2 NA CASSLSKGQGGGEAFF TGTGCCAGCAGCTTATCAAAAGGCCAGGGAGGGGGTGAAGCTTTCTTT
NA TRBJ1-4 TRBV25-1 NA CASSKGDKLFF TGTGCCAGCAGCAAGGGCGACAAACTGTTTTTT
NA TRBJ1-2 TRBV4-1 NA CASSQSGGFGYTF TGCGCCAGCAGCCAGTCGGGGGGTTTTGGCTACACCTTC
once TRBJ2-5 TRBV4-1 NA CASSQRDVQETQYF TGCGCCAGCAGCCAACGGGACGTCCAAGAGACCCAGTACTTC
NA TRBJ1-4 TRBV4-2 NA CASSQETVVSNEKLFF TGTGCCAGCAGCCAAGAAACGGTAGTTTCTAATGAAAAACTGTTTTTT
NA TRBJ1-2 TRBV19 NA CASSIEGGIPLYGYTF TGTGCCAGTAGTATCGAGGGAGGGATTCCCCTGTATGGCTACACCTTC
NA TRBJ1-6 TRBV6-5 NA CASSYGAASPLHF TGTGCCAGCAGTTACGGGGCAGCTTCACCCCTCCACTTT
NA TRBJ1-5 TRBV3-1/TRBV3-2 TRBD1 CASSQSGTGGGQPQHF TGTGCCAGCAGCCAGTCCGGGACAGGGGGCGGTCAGCCCCAGCATTTT
NA TRBJ2-5 TRBV5-4 TRBD2 CASSTPGGGTETQYF TGTGCCAGCAGCACCCCGGGGGGGGGCACAGAGACCCAGTACTTC
NA TRBJ1-1 TRBV19 NA CASRGMGPDTEAFF TGTGCCAGTAGGGGGATGGGGCCCGACACTGAAGCTTTCTTT
NA TRBJ1-2 TRBV7-3 NA CASSLGGGYGYTF TGTGCCAGCAGCTTAGGGGGAGGCTATGGCTACACCTTC
NA TRBJ2-2 TRBV7-9 NA CASSNEGRANTGELFF TGTGCCAGCAGCAACGAGGGAAGGGCGAACACCGGGGAGCTGTTTTTT
once TRBJ2-1 TRBV7-8 NA CASSLESAYNEQFF TGTGCCAGCAGCTTAGAGAGCGCCTACAATGAGCAGTTCTTC
NA TRBJ1-2 TRBV7-9 NA CASSFLRGGHYGYTF TGTGCCAGCAGCTTCCTCCGCGGGGGTCACTATGGCTACACCTTC
NA TRBJ1-2 TRBV2 TRBD1 CASSLSGQGGYGYTF TGTGCCAGCAGTCTATCGGGACAGGGGGGTTATGGCTACACCTTC
NA TRBJ2-3 TRBV5-1 TRBD2 CASQAGTSVDTQYF TGCGCCAGCCAAGCAGGGACTAGCGTAGATACGCAGTATTTT
once TRBJ2-5 TRBV5-1 NA CASSGGRGGETQYF TGCGCCAGCAGCGGAGGGAGGGGGGGGGAGACCCAGTACTTC
NA TRBJ2-7 TRBV19 NA CASSVGGYEQYF TGTGCCAGTAGTGTGGGCGGCTACGAGCAGTACTTC
NA TRBJ1-2 TRBV6-6 NA CASSYDQKYGYTF TGTGCCAGCAGTTACGACCAGAAGTATGGCTACACCTTC
NA TRBJ1-5 TRBV25-1 TRBD1 CASSEDRESQPQHF TGTGCCAGCAGTGAAGACAGGGAAAGTCAGCCCCAGCATTTT
NA TRBJ1-2 TRBV4-2 TRBD1 CASSQEGGGTYGYTF TGTGCCAGCAGCCAAGAGGGAGGGGGCACGTATGGCTACACCTTC
NA TRBJ2-1 TRBV4-1 NA CASSQGPGQRSYNEQFF TGCGCCAGCAGCCAAGGGCCTGGGCAGCGCTCCTACAATGAGCAGTTCTTC
NA TRBJ2-5 TRBV3-1/TRBV3-2 NA CASSQDRETQYF TGTGCCAGCAGCCAAGATAGAGAGACCCAGTACTTC
NA TRBJ2-2 TRBV2 NA CASSVGVVELFF TGTGCCAGCAGTGTAGGAGTGGTAGAGCTGTTTTTC
NA TRBJ1-4 TRBV4-1 NA CASSPSPATNEKLFF TGCGCCAGCAGCCCGAGTCCTGCAACTAATGAAAAACTGTTTTTT
NA TRBJ1-2 TRBV5-6 NA CASSCRGGRCYGYTF TGTGCCAGCAGCTGTCGGGGGGGTAGGTGCTATGGCTACACCTTC
NA TRBJ2-5 TRBV11-2 NA CASSPKETQYF TGTGCCAGCAGCCCCAAAGAGACCCAGTACTTC
NA TRBJ1-2 TRBV27 TRBD1 CASKLDRDYGYTF TGTGCCAGCAAGTTGGACAGGGACTATGGCTACACCTTC
NA TRBJ2-5 TRBV3-1/TRBV3-2 TRBD2 CASSQVGTSGGAVLETQYF TGTGCCAGCAGCCAAGTAGGGACTAGCGGGGGGGCCGTGTTGGAGACCCAGTACTTC
NA TRBJ1-2 TRBV28 NA CASKLRTLGYTF TGTGCCAGCAAGTTAAGAACATTAGGCTACACCTTC
NA TRBJ2-3 TRBV5-1 NA CASSLAQSTDTQYF TGCGCCAGCAGCTTGGCCCAAAGCACAGATACGCAGTATTTT
once TRBJ2-5 TRBV11-1 NA CASSKGATETQYF TGTGCCAGCAGCAAGGGAGCCACGGAGACCCAGTACTTC
NA TRBJ1-4 TRBV18 NA CASSPQTEPNEKLFF TGTGCCAGCTCACCACAGACAGAACCCAATGAAAAACTGTTTTTT
NA TRBJ1-2 TRBV5-1 NA CASSLVGGDGYTF TGCGCCAGCAGCTTGGTTGGTGGGGATGGCTACACCTTC
once TRBJ1-4 TRBV29-1 NA CSEASVQGTTNEKLFF TGCAGCGAGGCCTCGGTACAGGGAACTACTAATGAAAAACTGTTTTTT
NA TRBJ2-1 TRBV10-3 NA CAISVNVGGANEQFF TGTGCCATCAGTGTGAATGTAGGCGGGGCGAATGAGCAGTTCTTC
NA TRBJ1-3 TRBV4-1 TRBD1 CAARGLSGNTIYF TGCGCTGCTAGGGGGCTCTCTGGAAACACCATATATTTT
NA TRBJ1-1 TRBV4-1 TRBD1 CASSQDVGTGAWNTEAFF TGCGCCAGCAGCCAAGACGTGGGGACAGGGGCATGGAACACTGAAGCTTTCTTT
NA TRBJ2-5 TRBV3-1/TRBV3-2 NA CASSRVGETQYF TGTGCCAGCAGCCGAGTCGGCGAGACCCAGTACTTC
NA TRBJ1-1 TRBV6-5 NA CASRGRQAGTEAFF TGTGCCAGCAGGGGACGACAGGCCGGCACTGAAGCTTTCTTT
NA TRBJ2-3 TRBV4-1 TRBD2 CASSQESIAGGNTDTQYF TGCGCCAGCAGCCAAGAGAGTATAGCGGGGGGTAACACAGATACGCAGTATTTT
NA TRBJ2-1 TRBV24-1 TRBD2 CATSGGSGASYNEQFF TGTGCCACCAGTGGGGGTAGCGGGGCCTCCTACAATGAGCAGTTCTTC
NA TRBJ1-5 TRBV4-1 NA CASSQDGQGNQPQHF TGCGCCAGCAGCCAAGATGGACAAGGCAATCAGCCCCAGCATTTT
NA TRBJ2-5 TRBV15 TRBD1 CATSRAAGGQQETQYF TGTGCCACCAGCAGAGCGGCAGGGGGCCAGCAGGAGACCCAGTACTTC
NA TRBJ2-3 TRBV3-1/TRBV3-2 NA CASSQDKGNSRTDTQYF TGTGCCAGCAGCCAAGATAAGGGGAACAGCCGCACAGATACGCAGTATTTT
NA TRBJ2-1 TRBV7-9 NA CASSSISNNEQFF TGTGCCAGCAGCTCGATATCTAACAATGAGCAGTTCTTC